Listed below are T cell receptor beta chains from one sample, sequenced in a study of neurological immune-mediated disorders. TCRdb itself ran the 5' RACE reads through MiXCR, one entry per CDR3 protein. The table has around 69,000 distinct CDR3 sequences, around 3% seen once. The sequencing sample was made of PBMCs. These receptors were taken from a man between 35 and 55 years old with multiple sclerosis. The CDR3 runs from the conserved cysteine through the conserved F or W. Each record gives: D gene, V gene, clone size, J gene, CDR3 protein, CDR3 DNA. D genes are given only for firm matches. Some rows have no size entry. The others give once, few or many, or a class for an expanded clone.

TRBD1	TRBV7-2	many	TRBJ2-7	CASSFDRVFYEQYF	TGTGCCAGCAGCTTCGACAGGGTTTTCTACGAGCAGTACTTC
TRBD2	TRBV5-1	many	TRBJ2-7	CASSFSGRGPYEQYF	TGCGCCAGCAGCTTTAGCGGGAGAGGGCCCTACGAGCAGTACTTC
TRBD2	TRBV10-3	many	TRBJ2-1	CAITGEVGGSVKNEQFF	TGTGCCATCACTGGGGAGGTAGGCGGGAGTGTAAAGAATGAGCAGTTCTTC
.	TRBV5-1	many	TRBJ1-1	CASSFPDRPNTEAFF	TGCGCCAGCAGCTTCCCCGACAGGCCGAACACTGAAGCTTTCTTT
.	TRBV6-5	.	TRBJ2-7	CASSYSRQYEQYF	TGTGCCAGCAGTTACTCGAGGCAGTACGAGCAGTACTTC
.	TRBV29-1	many	TRBJ2-1	CSVGTNNEQFF	TGCAGCGTGGGGACGAACAATGAGCAGTTCTTC
TRBD2	TRBV20-1	many	TRBJ2-1	CSARDSGRGEQFF	TGCAGTGCTAGAGATTCGGGGAGGGGCGAGCAGTTCTTC
TRBD1	TRBV7-9	many	TRBJ2-7	CASSSGQGYSYEQYF	TGTGCCAGCAGCTCGGGACAGGGCTACTCCTACGAGCAGTACTTC
.	TRBV6-5	many	TRBJ2-5	CASSYSGTFTETQYF	TGTGCCAGCAGTTACTCCGGGACCTTCACGGAGACCCAGTACTTC
TRBD2	TRBV11-2	many	TRBJ2-2	CASSSGLARAGELFF	TGTGCCAGCAGCTCGGGACTAGCTCGGGCCGGGGAGCTGTTTTTT
.	TRBV15	many	TRBJ1-2	CATSSGEKGYTF	TGTGCCACCAGCAGCGGGGAAAAGGGCTACACCTTC
.	TRBV3-1	.	TRBJ2-2	CASSPWTSNTGELFF	TGTGCCAGCAGTCCGTGGACGTCTAACACCGGGGAGCTGTTTTTT
TRBD1	TRBV12-3/TRBV12-4	many	TRBJ1-2	CASRQGVGGYTF	TGTGCCAGCAGGCAGGGGGTCGGTGGCTACACCTTC
.	TRBV20-1	many	TRBJ1-1	CSALGSVAEAFF	TGCAGTGCTTTGGGGTCTGTTGCTGAAGCTTTCTTT
.	TRBV5-5	many	TRBJ2-7	CASSPPSVRDEQYF	TGTGCCAGCAGCCCCCCCTCTGTAAGGGACGAGCAGTACTTC
.	TRBV19	few	TRBJ2-1	CASSSAGHPHGNEQFF	TGTGCCAGTAGTTCTGCGGGACACCCTCACGGAAATGAGCAGTTCTTC
.	TRBV6-1	few	TRBJ1-1	CASNEGTNTEAFF	TGTGCCAGCAACGAGGGTACGAACACTGAAGCTTTCTTT
.	TRBV29-1	many	TRBJ2-5	CSVGPGKRETQYF	TGCAGCGTTGGTCCGGGGAAGAGGGAGACCCAGTACTTC
.	TRBV10-3	many	TRBJ1-1	CAISPREGEAFF	TGTGCCATCAGTCCTAGGGAAGGTGAAGCTTTCTTT